This T cell receptor beta chain derives from a study of blood T cells in healthy people across ages. Next came a second PCR, run for roughly 7 to 12 cycles, which used a sample-barcoded 5' primer along with a J-beta primer mix. TCRdb ran MiXCR on the 5' RACE reads and lists one entry per CDR3 protein. The sample has under 750,000 distinct CDR3 sequences, 40% to 50% seen once; the top ten hold approximately 23%. The germline CDR1 and CDR2 sequences are LGHDT and YNNKEL (reference sequence). V lost 1 base, J lost 5 bases, and 14 bases lay in between. CDR3 length: 15 amino acids. The sequenced sample consisted of blood. The sequence was collected from a man older than 75 in good health. This chain connects TRBV3-1 to TRBJ2-5; tentative D call: TRBD2 (6 bases). CDR3 loop: CASSQASRAGETQYF. CDR3 sequence (DNA): TGTGCCAGCAGCCAAGCTAGCCGCGCGGGGGAGACCCAGTACTTC.